Listed below are T cell receptor beta chains from one sample, sequenced in a study of shared clonotypes between healthy human individuals. Libraries were prepared by immunoSEQ multiplex PCR; TCRdb keeps only in-frame clonotypes and omits some of them. The data contain about 1 million clones, around 76% of them singletons. The sequencing input was memory CD4+ T cells sorted from blood. These receptor sequences come from a young man in good health. CDR3s include the opening cysteine and the closing phenylalanine or tryptophan. The D gene is left open where the match is weak. For some rows the clone size is stated as once, few or many, or as a class when expanded; others skip it.

CDR3 length	J gene	clone size	D gene	V gene	CDR3 protein	CDR3 DNA
16	TRBJ1-6	NA	NA	TRBV2	CASSGRQASYNSPLHF	TGTGCCAGCAGTGGCAGACAGGCCTCCTATAATTCACCCCTCCACTTT
14	TRBJ2-1	once	NA	TRBV13	CATSIGTFYNEQFF	TGTGCCACCTCAATCGGGACTTTCTACAATGAGCAGTTCTTC
12	TRBJ1-3	NA	NA	TRBV6-1	CASRTSGKTIYF	TGTGCCAGCCGCACCTCGGGGAAAACCATATATTTT
16	TRBJ2-1	NA	TRBD2	TRBV5-1	CASSSGSGGSYNEQFF	TGCGCCAGCAGCTCCGGGAGCGGGGGCTCCTACAATGAGCAGTTCTTC
13	TRBJ2-2	NA	TRBD2	TRBV19	CASSRLAGGELFF	TGTGCCAGTAGTCGTCTAGCGGGGGGGGAGCTGTTTTTT
15	TRBJ2-4	NA	TRBD2	TRBV5-1	CASSSSSGPKNIQYF	TGCGCCAGCAGCTCGTCTAGCGGACCAAAAAACATTCAGTACTTC
15	TRBJ2-2	few	NA	TRBV9	CASSPEITSTGELFF	TGTGCCAGCAGCCCAGAGATCACTTCCACCGGGGAGCTGTTTTTT
15	TRBJ2-3	NA	NA	TRBV13	CASSSLGVGADTQYF	TGTGCCAGCAGCTCCCTCGGGGTGGGCGCAGATACGCAGTATTTT
15	TRBJ1-2	few	NA	TRBV28	CASSLGGSVNYGYTF	TGTGCCAGCAGCCTCGGGGGGTCGGTTAACTATGGCTACACCTTC
13	TRBJ2-5	NA	TRBD1	TRBV29-1	CSVTGTDQETQYF	TGCAGCGTCACCGGGACAGATCAAGAGACCCAGTACTTC
15	TRBJ2-2	NA	NA	TRBV5-6	CASSLEGLDTGELFF	TGTGCCAGCAGCTTGGAAGGGCTGGACACCGGGGAGCTGTTTTTT
14	TRBJ2-7	NA	TRBD1	TRBV11-2	CASSLERQGHEQYF	TGTGCCAGCAGCTTAGAGCGACAGGGCCACGAGCAGTACTTC
14	TRBJ2-7	NA	NA	TRBV28	CASSLPGGIYEQYF	TGTGCCAGCAGTTTACCAGGGGGGATCTACGAGCAGTACTTC
13	TRBJ1-2	NA	NA	TRBV2	CASRLPGLYGYTF	TGTGCCAGCAGACTGCCGGGACTCTATGGCTACACCTTC
13	TRBJ1-2	few	TRBD1	TRBV5-1	CASSPQGAGGYTF	TGCGCCAGCAGCCCACAGGGGGCGGGTGGCTACACCTTC
14	TRBJ1-2	NA	NA	TRBV7-8	CASSKNMMGYGYTF	TGTGCCAGCAGCAAAAATATGATGGGGTATGGCTACACCTTC
14	TRBJ2-7	once	NA	TRBV5-4	CASSQDSRGFEQYF	TGTGCCAGCAGCCAGGACTCCCGGGGGTTCGAGCAGTACTTC